Below are 3 T cell receptor beta chains sequenced from a single sample in a study of CD8+ T cells in alopecia areata. cDNA serving as the sequencing template came from extracted, reverse transcribed RNA. Some clones are missing from TCRdb's copy, which holds only in-frame ones; the method was immunoSEQ multiplex PCR. The sample gives more than 200,000 clones, roughly 44% of which show up once; around 3% is in the top ten. The treatment: oral pan-JAK inhibitor, 5-10 mg twice daily. The source material was CD4+ T cells sorted from blood, sampled between weeks 36 and 40, from a patient treated with tofacitinib. Receptors were obtained from a human donor with alopecia areata.

The chain uses TRBV30 and TRBJ1-4; 7 nucleotides agree with TRBD1. The ends lost 3 bases at V and 8 bases at J; junction bases unmatched: 6. This CDR3 has 13 amino acids. CDR1 and CDR2 from the germline V gene are GTSNPN and SVGIG (reference sequence). CDR3 sequence (DNA): TGTGCCTGGAGGGGGACAGCCTCGGAAAAACTGTTTTTT. Protein: CAWRGTASEKLFF. The whole variable domain, filled in from reference TRBV30 and TRBJ1-4, reads SQTIHQWPATLVQPVGSPLSLECTVEGTSNPNLYWYRQAAGRGLQLLFYSVGIGQISSEVPQNLSASRPQDRQFILSSKKLLLSDSGFYLCAWRGTASEKLFFGSGTQLSVL.

V and J are TRBV29-1 and TRBJ1-5; D might be TRBD1 (5 bases). Germline CDR1 is SQVTM and CDR2 is ANQGSEA. Trimming left V 6 bases short and J 0 bases short, with 12 bases between. The CDR3 covers 14 residues. The CDR3 sequence: CSVGWGVSNQPQHF. The DNA of the CDR3 is TGCAGCGTCGGTTGGGGGGTTAGCAATCAGCCCCAGCATTTT.

V is TRBV2 and J is TRBJ1-2; D gene uncertain. This CDR3 has 13 residues. The germline gives CDR1 SNHLY, CDR2 FYNNEI. Between the trimmed V and J ends, which lost 4 bases and 3 bases, there was a span of 9 bases. CDR3 in amino acids: CASSAEGYYGYTF. The CDR3 nucleotides read TGTGCCAGCAGTGCAGAGGGCTACTATGGCTACACCTTC.